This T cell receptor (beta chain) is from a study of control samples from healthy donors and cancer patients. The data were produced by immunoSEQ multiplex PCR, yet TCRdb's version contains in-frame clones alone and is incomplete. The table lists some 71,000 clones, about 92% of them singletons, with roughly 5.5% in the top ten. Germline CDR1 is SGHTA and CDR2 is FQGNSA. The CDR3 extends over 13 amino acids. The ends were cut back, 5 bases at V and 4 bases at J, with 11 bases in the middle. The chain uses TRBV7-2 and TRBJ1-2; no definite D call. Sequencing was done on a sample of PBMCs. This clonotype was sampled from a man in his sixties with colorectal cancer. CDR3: CASSPSQRYGYTF. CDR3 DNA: TGTGCCAGCAGCCCCAGCCAGCGCTATGGCTACACCTTC.